This record concerns one TCR beta chain sequence. This CDR3 has 13 amino acids. Germline V gene data show CDR1 as LNHDA and CDR2 as SQIVND (reference sequence). Trimming took off 4 bases at V and 3 bases at J, with 10 bases between the two ends. The sample comes from a study of blood T cell repertoires in COVID-19. Study overall: Both acute and convalescent COVID-19 samples were obtained from the United States, Italy and Spain. The cDNA or gDNA used as material had been derived from T cells, B-cell-depleted T cells, or PBMCs.

Study processing details: Using reference gene primer amplification, nucleated cell counts were estimated. Clones were sequenced by immunoSEQ multiplex PCR, and TCRdb holds only the in-frame ones, with some missing. That table is the source of V, J and clone size, and D and trimming were worked out from the DNA. The sample has about 380,000 clones; around 87% are singletons. This TCR was sampled from a man aged 30 to 39 who had recovered from COVID-19. The genes are TRBV19 and TRBJ2-7; D unclear. Source material: PBMCs or T cells enriched from blood (not recorded which). CDR3 amino acids: CASSSPASYEQYF. The DNA for the CDR3 is TGTGCCAGTAGTAGCCCCGCCAGCTACGAGCAGTACTTC.